Sequencing of this TCR beta chain was carried out in a study of blood T cell repertoires in COVID-19. Losses at the gene ends were 3 bases for V and 2 bases for J; bases not matched to a gene: 4. The CDR3 runs 15 residues. Germline CDR1 and CDR2: KGHSH and LQKENI. Method: immunoSEQ multiplex PCR; TCRdb's copy keeps in-frame clones and lacks some. The data contain under 300,000 clones, around 86% of them seen just once; the ten biggest clones take up 1.6%. Participants reported their clinical history, and cohort assignment relied on those reports. The chain carries TRBV18 and TRBJ1-5, with 7 bases fitting TRBD1. The clonotype was recovered from a woman aged 50 to 60 who had recovered from COVID-19. The sample consisted of PBMCs or T cells enriched from blood (not recorded which). CDR3 amino acids: CASSPSTGGNQPQHF. In DNA, the CDR3 is TGTGCCAGCTCACCTTCCACAGGGGGCAATCAGCCCCAGCATTTT.